The 8 T cell receptor beta chains presented below share a single source sample, sequenced in a study of T cell responses to AZD1222 COVID-19 vaccine. The protocol was immunoSEQ multiplex PCR, while the TCRdb copy is restricted to in-frame clones and leaves out a portion. The data contain 90,000 or so clones, roughly 89% of them singletons. Material: peripheral blood, obtained on day 0 of AZD1222 vaccination. These receptors were obtained from an adult in good health.

This clone was observed once. The chain has TRBV3-1 (or the pseudogene TRBV3-2) and TRBJ1-1; D not resolved. This CDR3 has 13 residues. The germline V and J ends were trimmed by 4 bases and 5 bases, with 11 bases remaining between them. Germline V gene sequence: CDR1 LGHDT, CDR2 YNNKEL (reference sequence). The CDR3 sequence: CASSPTTGTEAFF. CDR3 DNA: TGTGCCAGCAGCCCAACGACGGGGACTGAAGCTTTCTTT.

The chain couples TRBV7-9 to TRBJ2-2; D gene unclear. Germline lookup yields CDR1 SEHNR and CDR2 FQNEAQ (reference sequence). Trimming pared 1 base from V and 0 bases from J, leaving 6 bases between. The CDR3 spans 15 residues. The CDR3 region is CASSLGVTNTGELFF. The CDR3 DNA sequence: TGTGCCAGCAGCTTAGGCGTTACGAACACCGGGGAGCTGTTTTTT.

The rearrangement links TRBV5-1 to TRBJ2-5; D may be TRBD1 (6 bases). Germline assignment: CDR1 SGHRS and CDR2 YFSETQ. This CDR3 comprises 13 residues. V lost 7 bases to trimming and J lost 5 bases, with 15 bases between them. The DNA for the CDR3 is TGCGCCAGCGGACTTACAGGGTTTGAGACCCAGTACTTC. It encodes CASGLTGFETQYF.

In its sample, this clone was seen once. The CDR3 region has the DNA TGTGCCAGCAGCGGCGGGTCAGTAGGACTCGGGACTCGAGATACGCAGTATTTT. Encoded protein: CASSGGSVGLGTRDTQYF. The rearrangement links TRBV9 to TRBJ2-3; the D gene is possibly TRBD2 (6 bases). From germline, CDR1 is SGDLS and CDR2 YYNGEE. The V end lost 3 bases, the J end lost 5 bases, and 25 bases lay between the germline ends. CDR3 length: 18 residues.

The rearrangement uses TRBV10-3 and TRBJ2-7, with TRBD1 matching over 9 bases. Germline V gene sequence: CDR1 ENHRY, CDR2 SYGVKD. The J segment lost 3 bases and the V segment lost 3 bases, leaving 3 bases of the junction unmatched. This CDR3 has 14 amino acids. In DNA form, the CDR3 reads TGTGCCATCAGTGACGGGACAGGGAACTACGAGCAGTACTTC. Protein: CAISDGTGNYEQYF.

The chain links TRBV5-1 to TRBJ2-7; D remains ambiguous. Between the trimmed V and J ends, which lost 3 bases and 0 bases, there was a span of 19 bases. CDR3 length: 17 amino acids. CDR1 SGHRS and CDR2 YFSETQ come from the germline V gene. This chain's CDR3 is CASSSGSALDSSYEQYF. In DNA, the CDR3 is TGCGCCAGCAGCTCCGGGTCGGCACTCGATAGCTCCTACGAGCAGTACTTC.

The chain is built from TRBV10-3 and TRBJ1-3, with no clear D. Germline V CDR1 and CDR2: ENHRY, SYGVKD. The CDR3 length is 15 residues. Trimming shortened V by 2 bases and J by 4 bases, and 12 bases separated the two germline ends. The CDR3 region has the DNA TGTGCCATCAGTGAGGCGCAGGTAACAGGAAACACCATATATTTT. Encoded protein: CAISEAQVTGNTIYF.

The V call is TRBV24-1, the J call TRBJ2-1; 9 bases are a match to TRBD2. The V and J ends lost 2 bases and 1 base, in that order; junction bases with no gene match: 11. The CDR3 loop spans 19 amino acids. Per germline, CDR1 KGHDR and CDR2 SFDVKD. CDR3 in amino acids: CATSDSTSGTLNSYNEQFF. For the CDR3, the DNA is TGTGCCACCAGTGATTCGACTAGCGGAACTTTAAATTCCTACAATGAGCAGTTCTTC.